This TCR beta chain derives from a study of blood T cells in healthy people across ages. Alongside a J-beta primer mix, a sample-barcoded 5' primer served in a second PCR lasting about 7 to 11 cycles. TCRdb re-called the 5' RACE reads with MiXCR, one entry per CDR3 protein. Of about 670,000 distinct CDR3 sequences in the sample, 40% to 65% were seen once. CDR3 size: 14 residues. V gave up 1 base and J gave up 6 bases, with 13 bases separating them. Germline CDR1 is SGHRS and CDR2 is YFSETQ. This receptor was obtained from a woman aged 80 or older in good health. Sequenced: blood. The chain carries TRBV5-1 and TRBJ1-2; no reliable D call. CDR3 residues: CASSLSEGWDGYTF. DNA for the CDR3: TGCGCCAGCAGCTTGAGCGAGGGTTGGGATGGCTACACCTTC.